This TCR beta chain was obtained from a study of blood T cell repertoires in COVID-19. Overall study: COVID-19 samples collected from the United States, Italy and Spain covered acute and convalescent phases. The analysed material was cDNA or gDNA that came from T cells, B-cell-depleted T cells, or PBMCs.

V was trimmed by 3 bases and J by 9 bases, leaving 14 bases between them. Germline-derived CDR1 and CDR2 are MDHEN and SYDVKM. This CDR3 has 13 residues. Original data processing: Using reference gene primer amplification, nucleated cell counts were estimated. The protocol was immunoSEQ multiplex PCR, while the TCRdb copy is restricted to in-frame clones and leaves out a portion. The V and J calls and clone size are taken from that table; D and trimming were inferred from the DNA. The sample holds 140,000 to 150,000 clones, 88% seen once. The sequencing sample was made of peripheral blood. V is TRBV28 and J is TRBJ1-1; possibly TRBD1 for D (6 bases). This clonotype originated in a woman in her forties or fifties with acute or convalescent COVID-19. The CDR3 protein is CASSFSDRQKAFF. The DNA for the CDR3 is TGTGCCAGCAGTTTCTCGGACAGACAGAAAGCTTTCTTT.